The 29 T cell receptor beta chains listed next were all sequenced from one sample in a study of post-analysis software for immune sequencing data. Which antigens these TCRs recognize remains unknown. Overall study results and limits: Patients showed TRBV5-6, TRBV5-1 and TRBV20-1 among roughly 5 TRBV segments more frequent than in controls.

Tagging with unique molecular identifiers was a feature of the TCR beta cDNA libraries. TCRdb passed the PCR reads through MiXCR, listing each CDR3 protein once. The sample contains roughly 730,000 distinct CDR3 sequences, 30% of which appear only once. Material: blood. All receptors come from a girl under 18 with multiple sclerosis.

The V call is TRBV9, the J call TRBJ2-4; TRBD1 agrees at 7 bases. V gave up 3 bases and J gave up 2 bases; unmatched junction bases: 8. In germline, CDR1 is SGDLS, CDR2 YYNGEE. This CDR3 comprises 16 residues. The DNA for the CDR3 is TGTGCCAGCAGCGAAGGGGGCAGGCGTTCCAAAAACATTCAGTACTTC. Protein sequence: CASSEGGRRSKNIQYF.

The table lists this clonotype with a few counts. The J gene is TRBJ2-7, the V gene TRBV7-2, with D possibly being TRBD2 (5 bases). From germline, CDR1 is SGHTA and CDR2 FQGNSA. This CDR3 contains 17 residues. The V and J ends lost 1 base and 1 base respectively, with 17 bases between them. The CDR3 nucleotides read TGTGCCAGCAGCTTAGTGGGTTCGACCGGACTTTCCTACGAGCAGTACTTC. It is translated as CASSLVGSTGLSYEQYF. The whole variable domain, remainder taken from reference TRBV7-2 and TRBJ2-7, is GAGVSQSPSNKVTEKGKDVELRCDPISGHTALYWYRQSLGQGLEFLIYFQGNSAPDKSGLPSDRFSAERTGGSVSTLTIQRTQQEDSAVYLCASSLVGSTGLSYEQYFGPGTRLTVT.

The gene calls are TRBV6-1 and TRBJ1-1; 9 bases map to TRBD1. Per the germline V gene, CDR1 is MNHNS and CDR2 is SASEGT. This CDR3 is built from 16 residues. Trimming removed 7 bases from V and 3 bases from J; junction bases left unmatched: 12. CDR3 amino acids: CASTLPTGGSYTEAFF. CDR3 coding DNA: TGTGCCAGCACCCTACCGACAGGGGGGTCTTACACTGAAGCTTTCTTT.

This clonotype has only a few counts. The CDR3 reads CSVEIGQGALFDEQFF. CDR3 DNA: TGCAGCGTTGAGATCGGGCAGGGGGCGCTTTTTGACGAGCAGTTCTTC. This chain uses TRBV29-1 with TRBJ2-1, with TRBD1 matching 8 bases. Germline V CDR1 and CDR2: SQVTM, ANQGSEA. The CDR3 runs to 16 residues. The V segment lost 3 bases and the J segment 10 bases; nucleotides outside the gene matches: 17.

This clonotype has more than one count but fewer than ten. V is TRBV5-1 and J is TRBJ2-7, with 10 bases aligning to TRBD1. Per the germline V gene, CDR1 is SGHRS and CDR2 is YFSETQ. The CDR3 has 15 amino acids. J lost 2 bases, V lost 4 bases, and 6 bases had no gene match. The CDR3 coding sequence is TGCGCCAGCAGCCGGGACAGGGGAAGGACCTACGAGCAGTACTTC. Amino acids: CASSRDRGRTYEQYF. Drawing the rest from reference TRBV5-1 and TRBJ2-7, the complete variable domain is KAGVTQTPRYLIKTRGQQVTLSCSPISGHRSVSWYQQTPGQGLQFLFEYFSETQRNKGNFPGRFSGRQFSNSRSEMNVSTLELGDSALYLCASSRDRGRTYEQYFGPGTRLTVT.

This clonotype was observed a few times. CDR3 loop: CASRGLATRETQYF. CDR3 bases: TGTGCCAGCAGAGGACTAGCGACGAGGGAGACCCAGTACTTC. The chain has TRBV7-2 and TRBJ2-5; 9 bases line up with TRBD2. Looked up from germline, CDR1 is SGHTA and CDR2 is FQGNSA. The V gene end was trimmed by 6 bases and the J gene end by 5 bases; junction bases not matched to a gene: 7. The CDR3 is 14 amino acids.

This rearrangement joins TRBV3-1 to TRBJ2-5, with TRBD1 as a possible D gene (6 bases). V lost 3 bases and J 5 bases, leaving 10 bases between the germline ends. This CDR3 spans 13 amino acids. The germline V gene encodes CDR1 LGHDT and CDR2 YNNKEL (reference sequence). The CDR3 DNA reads TGTGCCAGCAGCCAGCAGGGGCGGGAGACCCAGTACTTC. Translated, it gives CASSQQGRETQYF.

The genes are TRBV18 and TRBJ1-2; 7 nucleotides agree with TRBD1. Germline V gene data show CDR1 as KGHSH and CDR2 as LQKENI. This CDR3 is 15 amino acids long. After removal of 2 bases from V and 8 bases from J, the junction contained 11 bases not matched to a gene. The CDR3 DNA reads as TGTGCCAGCTCACCAGTCCGGGACAGCTCTAGCGGCTACACCTTC. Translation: CASSPVRDSSSGYTF.

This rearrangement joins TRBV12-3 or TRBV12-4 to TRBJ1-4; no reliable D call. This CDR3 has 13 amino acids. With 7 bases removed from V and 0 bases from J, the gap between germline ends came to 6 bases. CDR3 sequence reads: CASNGATNEKLFF. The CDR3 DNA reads TGTGCCAGCAATGGGGCAACTAATGAAAAACTGTTTTTT.

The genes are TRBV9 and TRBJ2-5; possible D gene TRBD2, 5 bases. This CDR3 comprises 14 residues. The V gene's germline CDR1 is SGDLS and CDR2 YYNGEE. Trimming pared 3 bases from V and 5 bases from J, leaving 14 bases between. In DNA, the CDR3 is TGTGCCAGCAGCGGAGGGTCGGATGGGGAGACCCAGTACTTC. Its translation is CASSGGSDGETQYF.

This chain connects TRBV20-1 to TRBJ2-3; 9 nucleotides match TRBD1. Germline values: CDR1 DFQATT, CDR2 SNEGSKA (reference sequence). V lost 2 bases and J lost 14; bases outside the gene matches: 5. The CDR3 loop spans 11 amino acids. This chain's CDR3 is CSARQDRGLYF. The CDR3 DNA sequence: TGCAGTGCTAGACAGGACAGGGGTTTGTATTTT.

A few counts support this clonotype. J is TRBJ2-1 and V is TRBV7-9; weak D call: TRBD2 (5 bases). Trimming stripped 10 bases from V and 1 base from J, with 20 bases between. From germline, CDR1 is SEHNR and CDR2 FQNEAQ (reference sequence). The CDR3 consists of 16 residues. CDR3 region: CAIYRGSARSYNEQFF. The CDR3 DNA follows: TGTGCCATTTATCGGGGATCAGCCAGGTCCTACAATGAGCAGTTCTTC.

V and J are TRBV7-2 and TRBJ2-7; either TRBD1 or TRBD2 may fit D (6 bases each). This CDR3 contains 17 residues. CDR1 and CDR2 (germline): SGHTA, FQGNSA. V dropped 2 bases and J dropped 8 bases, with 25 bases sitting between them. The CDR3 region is CASSLILQGRRGPKQYF. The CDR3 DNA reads TGTGCCAGCAGCTTAATCCTACAGGGACGGCGGGGACCCAAGCAGTACTTC.

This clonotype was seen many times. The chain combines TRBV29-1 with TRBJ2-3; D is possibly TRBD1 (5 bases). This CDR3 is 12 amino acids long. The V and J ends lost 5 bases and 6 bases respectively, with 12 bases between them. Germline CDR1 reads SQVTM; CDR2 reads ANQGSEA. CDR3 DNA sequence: TGCAGCGTTAGCAGGGCTCGGGATACGCAGTATTTT. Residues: CSVSRARDTQYF.

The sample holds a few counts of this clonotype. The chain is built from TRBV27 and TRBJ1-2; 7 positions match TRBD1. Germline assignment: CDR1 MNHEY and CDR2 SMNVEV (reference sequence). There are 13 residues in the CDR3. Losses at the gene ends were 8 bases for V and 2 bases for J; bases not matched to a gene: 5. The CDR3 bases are TGTGCCAGCTCGGGGACAGAGAACTATGGCTACACCTTC. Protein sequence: CASSGTENYGYTF.

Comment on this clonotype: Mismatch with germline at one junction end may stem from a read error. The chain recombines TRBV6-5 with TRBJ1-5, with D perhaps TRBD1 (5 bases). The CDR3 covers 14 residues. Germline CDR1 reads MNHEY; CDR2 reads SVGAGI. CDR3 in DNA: TGTGCCTGCAGTTACGGGGCAGGTGATCAGCCCCAGCATTTT. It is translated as CACSYGAGDQPQHF.

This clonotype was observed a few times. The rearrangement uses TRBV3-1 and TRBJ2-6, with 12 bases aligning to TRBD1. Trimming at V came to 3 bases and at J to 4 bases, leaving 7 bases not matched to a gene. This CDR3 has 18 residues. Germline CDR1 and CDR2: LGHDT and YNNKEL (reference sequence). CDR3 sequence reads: CASSQPGQGAIGANVLTF. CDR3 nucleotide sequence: TGTGCCAGCAGCCAGCCGGGACAGGGGGCCATAGGGGCCAACGTCCTGACTTTC.

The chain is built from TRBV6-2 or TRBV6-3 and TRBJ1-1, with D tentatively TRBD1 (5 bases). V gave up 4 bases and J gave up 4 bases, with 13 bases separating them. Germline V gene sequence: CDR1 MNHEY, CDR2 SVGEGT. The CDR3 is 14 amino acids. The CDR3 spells CASSFRQGGTEAFF. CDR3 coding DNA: TGTGCCAGCAGTTTCCGGCAGGGTGGCACTGAAGCTTTCTTT.

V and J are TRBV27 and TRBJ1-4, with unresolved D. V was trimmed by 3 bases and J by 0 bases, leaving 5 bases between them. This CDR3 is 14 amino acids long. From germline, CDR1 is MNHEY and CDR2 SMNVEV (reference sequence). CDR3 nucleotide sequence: TGTGCCAGCAGTTTTGGGACAACTAATGAAAAACTGTTTTTT. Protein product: CASSFGTTNEKLFF.

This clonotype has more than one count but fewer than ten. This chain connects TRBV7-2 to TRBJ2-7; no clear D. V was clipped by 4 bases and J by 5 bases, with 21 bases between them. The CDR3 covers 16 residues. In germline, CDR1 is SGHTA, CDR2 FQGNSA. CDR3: CASSWYYLSSNHEQYF. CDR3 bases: TGTGCCAGCAGCTGGTATTATCTCTCCTCCAACCACGAGCAGTACTTC.

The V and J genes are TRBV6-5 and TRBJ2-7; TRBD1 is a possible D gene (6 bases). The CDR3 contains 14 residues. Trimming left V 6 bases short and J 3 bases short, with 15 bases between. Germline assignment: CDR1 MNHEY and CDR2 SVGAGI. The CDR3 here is CASRSTGLNYEQYF. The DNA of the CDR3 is TGTGCCAGCAGGTCGACAGGACTGAACTACGAGCAGTACTTC.

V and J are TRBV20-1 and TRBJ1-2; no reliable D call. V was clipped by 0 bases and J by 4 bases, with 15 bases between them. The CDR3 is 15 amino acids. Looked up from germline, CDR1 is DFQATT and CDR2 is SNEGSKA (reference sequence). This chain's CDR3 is CSARDFKGSGYGYTF. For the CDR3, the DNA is TGCAGTGCTAGAGATTTTAAGGGCAGCGGCTATGGCTACACCTTC.

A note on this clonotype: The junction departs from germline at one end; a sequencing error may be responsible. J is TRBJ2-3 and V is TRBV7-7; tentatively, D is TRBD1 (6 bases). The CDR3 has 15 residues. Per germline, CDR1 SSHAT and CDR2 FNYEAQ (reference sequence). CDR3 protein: CASSLRSSGADTQYF. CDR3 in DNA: TGTGCTAGCAGCTTACGAAGTTCAGGGGCAGATACGCAGTATTTT.

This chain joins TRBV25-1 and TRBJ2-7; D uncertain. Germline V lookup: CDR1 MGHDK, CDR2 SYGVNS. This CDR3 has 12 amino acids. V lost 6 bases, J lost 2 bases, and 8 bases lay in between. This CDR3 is CASSDITYEQYF. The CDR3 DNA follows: TGTGCCAGCAGCGACATTACCTACGAGCAGTACTTC.

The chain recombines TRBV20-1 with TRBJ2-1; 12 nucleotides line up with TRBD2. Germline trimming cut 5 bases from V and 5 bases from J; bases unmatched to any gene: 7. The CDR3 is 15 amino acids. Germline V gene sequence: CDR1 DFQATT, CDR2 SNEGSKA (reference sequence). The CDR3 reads CSADALAGGDNEQFF. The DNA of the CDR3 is TGCAGTGCTGATGCACTAGCGGGGGGAGACAATGAGCAGTTCTTC.

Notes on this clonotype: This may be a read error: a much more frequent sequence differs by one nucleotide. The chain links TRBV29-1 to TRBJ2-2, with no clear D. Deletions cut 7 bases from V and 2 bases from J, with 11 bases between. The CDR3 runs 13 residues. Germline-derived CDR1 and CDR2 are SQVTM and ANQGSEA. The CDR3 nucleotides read TGCAGCGCTCAGACTGGCAACACCGGGGAGCTGTTTTTT. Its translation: CSAQTGNTGELFF.

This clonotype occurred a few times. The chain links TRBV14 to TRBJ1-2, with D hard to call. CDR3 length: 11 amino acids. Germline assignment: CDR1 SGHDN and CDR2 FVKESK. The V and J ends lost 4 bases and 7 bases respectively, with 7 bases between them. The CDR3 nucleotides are TGTGCCAGCAGCCCGCCCCGTGGCTACACCTTC. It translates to CASSPPRGYTF.

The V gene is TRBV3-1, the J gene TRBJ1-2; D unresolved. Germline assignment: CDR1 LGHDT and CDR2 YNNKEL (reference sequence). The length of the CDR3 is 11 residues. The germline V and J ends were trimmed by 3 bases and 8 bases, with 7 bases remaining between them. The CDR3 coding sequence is TGTGCCAGCAGCCAGGGCGCGGGCTACACCTTC. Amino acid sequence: CASSQGAGYTF.

The CDR3 spells CASSQDARPNYGYTF. CDR3 sequence (DNA): TGTGCCAGCAGCCAAGATGCCAGGCCGAACTATGGCTACACCTTC. The chain is built from TRBV3-1 and TRBJ1-2; D is ambiguous. The CDR3 sequence is 15 residues long. V was pared by 0 bases and J by 2 bases, with 10 bases between. The germline CDR1 and CDR2 sequences are LGHDT and YNNKEL (reference sequence). The full variable domain, its missing parts supplied by reference TRBV3-1 and TRBJ1-2, is DTAVSQTPKYLVTQMGNDKSIKCEQNLGHDTMYWYKQDSKKFLKIMFSYNNKELIINETVPNRFSPKSPDKAHLNLHINSLELGDSAVYFCASSQDARPNYGYTFGSGTRLTVV.